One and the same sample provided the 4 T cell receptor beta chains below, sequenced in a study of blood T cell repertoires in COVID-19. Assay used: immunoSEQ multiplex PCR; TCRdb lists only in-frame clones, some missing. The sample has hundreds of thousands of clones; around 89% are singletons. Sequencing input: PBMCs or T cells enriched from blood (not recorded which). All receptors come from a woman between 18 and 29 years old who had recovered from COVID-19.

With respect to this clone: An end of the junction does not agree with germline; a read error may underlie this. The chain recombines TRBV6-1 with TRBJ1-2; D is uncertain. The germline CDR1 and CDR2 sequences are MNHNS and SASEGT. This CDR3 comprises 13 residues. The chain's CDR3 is CASSDQANYGYTF. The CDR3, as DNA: TGTGCCAGCAGTGACCAGGCTAATTATGGCTACACCTTC.

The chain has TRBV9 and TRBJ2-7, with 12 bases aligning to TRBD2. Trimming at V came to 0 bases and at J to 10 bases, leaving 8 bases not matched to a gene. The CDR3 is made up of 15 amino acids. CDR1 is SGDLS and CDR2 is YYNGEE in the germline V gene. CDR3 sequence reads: CASSVEPSGGAKQYF. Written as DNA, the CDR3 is TGTGCCAGCAGCGTAGAGCCTAGCGGGGGGGCGAAACAGTACTTC.

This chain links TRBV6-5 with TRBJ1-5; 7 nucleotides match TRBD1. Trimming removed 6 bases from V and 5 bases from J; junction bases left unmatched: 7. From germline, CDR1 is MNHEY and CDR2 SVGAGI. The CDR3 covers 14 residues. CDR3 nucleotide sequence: TGTGCCAGCAGACCGACAGGGCTATATCAGCCCCAGCATTTT. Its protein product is CASRPTGLYQPQHF.

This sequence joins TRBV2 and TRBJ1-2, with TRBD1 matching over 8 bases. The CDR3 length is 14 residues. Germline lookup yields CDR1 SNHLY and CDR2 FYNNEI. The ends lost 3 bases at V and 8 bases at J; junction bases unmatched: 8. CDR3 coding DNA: TGTGCCAGCAGTGACTCCCAGGGGGCCTGGGGCTACACCTTC. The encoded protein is CASSDSQGAWGYTF.